This TCR beta chain was captured by sequencing in a study of spatial heterogeneity in lung cancer. The wider study: Detection consistently captured more beta-chain sequences than alpha-chain sequences. Bulk RNA-seq from matched material yielded a T cell module score that correlated strongly with TCR transcript counts in tumor regions. Study-level points and caveats: Counts of expanded intratumoral alpha and beta TCRs tracked tumor mutation counts.

This clonotype was detected many times. The antigen is not known. TCR cDNA molecules were tagged individually, and each one carried a unique molecular identifier. Using its own MiXCR run on the 5' RACE reads, TCRdb lists one record per CDR3 protein. The data contain under 5,500 distinct CDR3 sequences, approximately 6.1% of them singletons. Time point of the sample: sample taken at primary tumor resection. Whole RNA, isolated from tumor, nontumor lung or frozen PBMC, was sequenced without prior sorting. Germline assignment: CDR1 DFQATT and CDR2 SNEGSKA (reference sequence). This CDR3 is built from 16 residues. V lost 6 bases, J lost 1 base, and 19 bases lay in between.

Source: lung tumor tissue, taken at surgery. This chain connects TRBV20-1 to TRBJ2-1; D is unresolved. The clonotype originates from a male donor with early-stage non-small cell lung cancer. The CDR3 region is CSAPRVGPTSYNEQFF. CDR3 coding DNA: TGCAGTGCCCCCCGGGTAGGACCTACATCCTACAATGAGCAGTTCTTC.